Reported below is one TCR beta chain. The data belong to a study of siplizumab effects on memory and regulatory T cells. The CDR3 has 15 residues. V trimming: 8 bases; J trimming: 6 bases; junction bases outside the gene matches: 11. Germline values: CDR1 LNHDA, CDR2 SQIVND (reference sequence). Sequencing was performed with immunoSEQ multiplex PCR; in TCRdb, only in-frame clones are kept and a portion is missing. The data hold 110,000 or so clones, with 90% to 95% observed a single time. Sequencing was done on a sample of Tregs sorted from blood. The sequence was collected from a human donor in good health. The V gene is TRBV19, the J gene TRBJ2-1; 9 nucleotides match TRBD1. The CDR3 sequence is CASRHRDRDVNEQFF. CDR3 nucleotides: TGTGCCAGTCGTCACCGGGACAGGGACGTCAATGAGCAGTTCTTC.